One and the same sample provided the 27 T cell receptor beta chains below, sequenced in a study of T cell responses to AZD1222 COVID-19 vaccine. Here immunoSEQ multiplex PCR was the method, and the copy in TCRdb shows in-frame clones only, minus some. The data show around 150,000 clones, 94% seen once. The input for sequencing was peripheral blood, taken on day 0 of AZD1222 vaccination. All receptors come from an adult in good health.

This sequence joins TRBV12-5 and TRBJ1-3; a possible D gene is TRBD1 (6 bases). Trimming shortened V by 5 bases and J by 1 base, and 18 bases separated the two germline ends. Germline V lookup: CDR1 LGHNT, CDR2 FRNRAP. The CDR3 runs to 17 residues. This chain's CDR3 is CASGPRKSGTSGNTIYF. DNA for the CDR3: TGTGCTAGTGGTCCCAGGAAATCGGGGACATCTGGAAACACCATATATTTT. Looking up the rest from reference TRBV12-5 and TRBJ1-3 gives the full variable domain: DARVTQTPRHKVTEMGQEVTMRCQPILGHNTVFWYRQTMMQGLELLAYFRNRAPLDDSGMPKDRFSAEMPDATLATLKIQPSEPRDSAVYFCASGPRKSGTSGNTIYFGEGSWLTVV.

The CDR3 DNA reads as TGTGCCAGCAGTTACTCCGGGTCCTCAGGGGAGCAGTACGTC. Encoded protein: CASSYSGSSGEQYV. The V and J genes are TRBV6-5 and TRBJ2-7; D perhaps matches TRBD1 (5 bases). This CDR3 comprises 14 residues. Germline lookup yields CDR1 MNHEY and CDR2 SVGAGI. V was cut by 0 bases and J by 7 bases, with 13 bases left in between.

This chain connects TRBV15 to TRBJ2-2; D is unclear. V was pared by 1 base and J by 4 bases, with 10 bases between. The CDR3 totals 15 residues. Germline-derived CDR1 and CDR2 are LNHNV and YYDKDF (reference sequence). The CDR3 is CATSRVYTATGELFF. In DNA, the CDR3 is TGTGCCACCAGCAGAGTTTATACGGCCACCGGGGAGCTGTTTTTT.

The rearrangement uses TRBV7-9 and TRBJ2-3; perhaps TRBD2 as D (5 bases). V was cut by 3 bases and J by 3 bases, with 13 bases left in between. Germline V gene lookup returns CDR1 SEHNR and CDR2 FQNEAQ (reference sequence). The CDR3 length is 15 residues. CDR3 sequence (DNA): TGTGCCAGCAGCTTGAGTTCCGGGGAGACAGATACGCAGTATTTT. Protein sequence: CASSLSSGETDTQYF.

V gene TRBV21-1 combines with J gene TRBJ1-5; no check of the table's D call, TRBD1, against the DNA was made. TRBV21-1 is annotated as a pseudogene. The CDR3 has 17 residues. The CDR3 bases are TGTGCCAGCATGTCATCTCACCCAACAGGGTTTTCTCAGCCCCAGCATTTT. Protein sequence: CASMSSHPTGFSQPQHF.

The chain combines TRBV7-8 with TRBJ2-1, with 8 bases aligning to TRBD2. The V segment lost 3 bases and the J segment 2 bases; nucleotides outside the gene matches: 6. Germline loops: CDR1 SGHVS, CDR2 FQNEAQ. The CDR3 extends over 16 amino acids. The CDR3 loop is CASSFGAGGAYNEQFF. In DNA form, the CDR3 reads TGTGCCAGCAGCTTTGGTGCGGGGGGAGCCTACAATGAGCAGTTCTTC.

Here the CDR3 DNA reads TGTGCCAGCAGCGTCAGAGGGGTGCCTGAAGCTTTCTTT. It is translated as CASSVRGVPEAFF. The chain combines TRBV7-2 with TRBJ1-1, with D maybe TRBD1 (5 bases). CDR1 is SGHTA, CDR2 FQGNSA, per germline. The CDR3 extends over 13 amino acids. Trimming pared 5 bases from V and 6 bases from J, leaving 13 bases between.

The V gene is TRBV5-6, the J gene TRBJ1-6, with 9 nucleotides matching TRBD1. Germline CDR1 reads SGHDT; CDR2 reads YYEEEE. This CDR3 has 15 amino acids. V gave up 0 bases and J gave up 7 bases; unmatched junction bases: 2. This CDR3 reads CASSLGQGGNSPLHF. In DNA, the CDR3 is TGTGCCAGCAGCTTGGGACAGGGGGGAAATTCACCCCTCCACTTT. Variable domain in full (rest from reference TRBV5-6 and TRBJ1-6): DAGVTQSPTHLIKTRGQQVTLRCSPKSGHDTVSWYQQALGQGPQFIFQYYEEEERQRGNFPDRFSGHQFPNYSSELNVNALLLGDSALYLCASSLGQGGNSPLHFGNGTRLTVT.

V and J are TRBV24-1 and TRBJ2-1; maybe TRBD2 (5 bases). The V end lost 1 base, the J end lost 7 bases, and 13 bases lay between the germline ends. This CDR3 spans 15 amino acids. Germline CDR1 reads KGHDR; CDR2 reads SFDVKD. The CDR3 bases are TGTGCCACCAGTGATTTACCCGATTCGGGGAATGAGCAGTTCTTC. Residues: CATSDLPDSGNEQFF.

This chain connects TRBV28 to TRBJ2-2; TRBD1 or TRBD2 may be the D gene (5 bases each). Germline assignment: CDR1 MDHEN and CDR2 SYDVKM. The CDR3 is 13 amino acids. Deletions cut 6 bases from V and 6 bases from J, with 11 bases between. The CDR3 nucleotides read TGTGCCAGCAGCTCGGGGCGGTCCGGGGAGCTGTTTTTT. Residues: CASSSGRSGELFF.

The chain couples TRBV10-3 to TRBJ1-2; D is possibly TRBD1 (5 bases). The CDR3 is 13 residues long. Germline CDR1 and CDR2: ENHRY and SYGVKD. Trimming stripped 8 bases from V and 1 base from J, with 11 bases between. The CDR3 region has the DNA TGTGCCATCGGGGGGAATGGTAACTATGGCTACACCTTC. Translation: CAIGGNGNYGYTF.

The CDR3 region has the DNA TGTGCCATCAGTGAGCAGGTCGGGGTCCAAGAGACCCAGTACTTC. Translated, it gives CAISEQVGVQETQYF. The chain has TRBV10-3 and TRBJ2-5, with TRBD2 as a possible D gene (5 bases). This CDR3 region has 15 residues. Germline V gene sequence: CDR1 ENHRY, CDR2 SYGVKD. The V end was cut by 2 bases, the J end by 1 base, with 11 bases between.

The chain couples TRBV15 to TRBJ1-1; D not resolved. Germline V gene sequence: CDR1 LNHNV, CDR2 YYDKDF (reference sequence). The CDR3 extends over 15 amino acids. V was shortened by 0 bases and J by 0 bases, with 8 bases between the two germline ends. This CDR3 is CATSRDRHMNTEAFF. In nucleotides, the CDR3 is TGTGCCACCAGCAGAGATAGACACATGAACACTGAAGCTTTCTTT.

In its sample, this clone was seen a few times. This chain joins TRBV28 and TRBJ2-3; D perhaps matches TRBD1 (5 bases). Trimming pared 2 bases from V and 4 bases from J, leaving 7 bases between. Looked up from germline, CDR1 is MDHEN and CDR2 is SYDVKM. The CDR3 spans 13 residues. This CDR3 reads CASSLQGSDTQYF. The CDR3, as DNA: TGTGCCAGCAGTTTACAGGGATCAGATACGCAGTATTTT.

V usage is TRBV10-3 and J usage is TRBJ1-1; a weak D match, TRBD1 (5 bases). The V gene lost 5 bases and the J gene lost 0 bases, with 22 bases spanning the gap. The CDR3 extends over 18 amino acids. From germline, CDR1 is ENHRY and CDR2 SYGVKD. In nucleotides, the CDR3 is TGTGCCATCAGTCCGGCCCCATCCTTCGGGACCGTGAACACTGAAGCTTTCTTT. The encoded protein is CAISPAPSFGTVNTEAFF.

The chain links TRBV18 to TRBJ2-1; TRBD1 might be the D (7 bases). The V end was cut by 8 bases, the J end by 7 bases, with 24 bases between. CDR1 is KGHSH and CDR2 is LQKENI in the germline V gene. This CDR3 spans 16 amino acids. CDR3: CASHLTGGGLTNEQFF. The DNA for the CDR3 is TGTGCCAGCCACTTAACCGGAGGGGGCCTGACTAATGAGCAGTTCTTC.

The rearrangement uses TRBV7-9 and TRBJ2-5, with TRBD2 matching over 7 bases. This CDR3 is 15 amino acids long. From germline, CDR1 is SEHNR and CDR2 FQNEAQ (reference sequence). J lost 5 bases, V lost 5 bases, and 11 bases had no gene match. CDR3 bases: TGTGCCAGCAGCCCGAGTCGACTAGCCGAGGAGACCCAGTACTTC. Translating it yields CASSPSRLAEETQYF.

The chain is built from TRBV12-3 or TRBV12-4 and TRBJ1-2; a weak D match, TRBD1 (6 bases). V lost 6 bases, J lost 5 bases, and 7 bases lay in between. The CDR3 runs 11 residues. The CDR3 reads CASRQGYGYTF. Written as DNA, the CDR3 is TGTGCCAGCAGACAGGGATATGGCTACACCTTC.

The rearrangement links TRBV7-2 to TRBJ2-5; 10 bases match TRBD2. Germline CDR1 is SGHTA and CDR2 is FQGNSA. J gave up 6 bases and V 1 base, and 8 bases lay outside the gene matches. The CDR3 has 16 residues. CDR3 region: CASSLVGLAGVKTQYF. Here the CDR3 DNA reads TGTGCCAGCAGCTTAGTAGGCCTAGCGGGAGTAAAGACCCAGTACTTC.

The chain links TRBV18 to TRBJ2-7; tentative D call: TRBD1 (5 bases). The V end lost 4 bases, the J end lost 3 bases, and 22 bases lay between the germline ends. The CDR3 sequence is 17 residues long. Looked up from germline, CDR1 is KGHSH and CDR2 is LQKENI. The CDR3 is CASSLGREHRKFYEQYV. In DNA, the CDR3 is TGTGCCAGCTCACTGGGCAGGGAACACAGAAAGTTCTACGAGCAGTACGTC.

CDR3 protein: CATSDLTDGYTF. In DNA, the CDR3 is TGTGCCACCAGTGATTTAACTGATGGCTACACCTTC. V is TRBV24-1 and J is TRBJ1-2, with D unresolved. Per the germline V gene, CDR1 is KGHDR and CDR2 is SFDVKD. V was pared by 1 base and J by 6 bases, with 5 bases between. The CDR3 runs to 12 residues.

The CDR3 sequence is CASNQGAVGYTF. The DNA for the CDR3 is TGTGCCAGTAACCAGGGGGCGGTTGGCTACACCTTC. The V gene is TRBV19, the J gene TRBJ1-2; 8 bases agree with TRBD1. Per germline, CDR1 LNHDA and CDR2 SQIVND (reference sequence). This CDR3 spans 12 amino acids. V trimming: 7 bases; J trimming: 7 bases; junction bases outside the gene matches: 5.

The CDR3 spells CASSQTGSGVGGYTF. CDR3 nucleotides: TGTGCCAGCAGCCAGACAGGGTCGGGCGTCGGTGGCTACACCTTC. V and J are TRBV4-2 and TRBJ1-2, with 7 positions matching TRBD1. This CDR3 is 15 amino acids long. The V segment lost 3 bases and the J segment 7 bases; nucleotides outside the gene matches: 11. The germline CDR1 and CDR2 sequences are LGHNA and YNFKEQ.

J is TRBJ2-2 and V is TRBV29-1, with 10 positions matching TRBD2. This CDR3 is 18 amino acids long. Germline V gives CDR1 SQVTM, CDR2 ANQGSEA. V was clipped by 1 base and J by 1 base; unmatched bases: 9. The DNA for the CDR3 is TGCAGCGTTGAAGCGAAGCGGGGGGGCAAAATGAACACCGGGGAGCTGTTTTTT. Its protein product is CSVEAKRGGKMNTGELFF.

The rearrangement joins TRBV5-1 to TRBJ2-5; TRBD2 is a possible D gene (5 bases). CDR1 and CDR2 from the germline V gene are SGHRS and YFSETQ. Trimming removed 0 bases from V and 5 bases from J, with 8 bases in between. The CDR3 sequence is 13 residues long. The CDR3 DNA sequence: TGCGCCAGCAGCTTGGGTCAGCGGGAGACCCAGTACTTC. It codes for CASSLGQRETQYF.

The chain joins TRBV9 to TRBJ2-5; TRBD2 agrees at 8 bases. The CDR3 is made up of 18 amino acids. The ends lost 0 bases at V and 1 base at J; junction bases unmatched: 11. The germline V gene encodes CDR1 SGDLS and CDR2 YYNGEE. CDR3 region: CASSVGIAGTNFQETQYF. Here the CDR3 DNA reads TGTGCCAGCAGCGTAGGAATAGCGGGGACCAATTTCCAAGAGACCCAGTACTTC.

CDR3 bases: TGTGCCAGCAGCTTTCAGGGGCTCGAGCAGTACGTC. The encoded protein is CASSFQGLEQYV. V usage is TRBV7-9 and J usage is TRBJ2-7; D is perhaps TRBD1 (6 bases). Trimming took 3 bases from V and 6 from J, leaving 9 bases between them. Germline V gene lookup returns CDR1 SEHNR and CDR2 FQNEAQ (reference sequence). This CDR3 comprises 12 residues.